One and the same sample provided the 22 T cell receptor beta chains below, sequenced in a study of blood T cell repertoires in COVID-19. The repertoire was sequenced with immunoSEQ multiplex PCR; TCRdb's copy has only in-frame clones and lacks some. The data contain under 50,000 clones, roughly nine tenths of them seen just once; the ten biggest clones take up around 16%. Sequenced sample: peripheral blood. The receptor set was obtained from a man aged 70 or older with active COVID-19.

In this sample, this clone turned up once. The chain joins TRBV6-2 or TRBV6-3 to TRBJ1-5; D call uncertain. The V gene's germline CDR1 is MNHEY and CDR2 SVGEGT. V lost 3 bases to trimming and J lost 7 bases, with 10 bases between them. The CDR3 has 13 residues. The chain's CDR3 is CASSYGLGQPQHF. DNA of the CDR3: TGTGCCAGCAGTTATGGTCTTGGCCAGCCCCAGCATTTT.

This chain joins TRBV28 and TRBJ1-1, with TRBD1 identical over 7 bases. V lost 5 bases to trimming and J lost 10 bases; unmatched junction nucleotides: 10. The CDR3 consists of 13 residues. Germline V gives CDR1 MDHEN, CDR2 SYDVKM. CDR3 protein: CASSRGTDRGAFF. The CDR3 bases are TGTGCCAGCAGTCGTGGGACAGATCGAGGAGCTTTCTTT. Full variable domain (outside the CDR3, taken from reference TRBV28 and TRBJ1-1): DVKVTQSSRYLVKRTGEKVFLECVQDMDHENMFWYRQDPGLGLRLIYFSYDVKMKEKGDIPEGYSVSREKKERFSLILESASTNQTSMYLCASSRGTDRGAFFGQGTRLTVV.

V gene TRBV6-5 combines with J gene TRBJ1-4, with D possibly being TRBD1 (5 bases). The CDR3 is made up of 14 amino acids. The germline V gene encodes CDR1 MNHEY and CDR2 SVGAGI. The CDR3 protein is CAAGGFRGEEKLFF. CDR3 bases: TGTGCGGCAGGAGGGTTTAGGGGAGAAGAAAAACTGTTTTTT.

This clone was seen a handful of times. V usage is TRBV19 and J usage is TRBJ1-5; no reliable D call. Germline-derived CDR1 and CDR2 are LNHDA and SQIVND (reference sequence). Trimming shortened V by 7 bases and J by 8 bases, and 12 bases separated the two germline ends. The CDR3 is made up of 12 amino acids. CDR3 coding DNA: TGTGCCAGTAAGGAGTCCGGAGAGCCCCAGCATTTT. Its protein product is CASKESGEPQHF. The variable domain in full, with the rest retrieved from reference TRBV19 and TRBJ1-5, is DGGITQSPKYLFRKEGQNVTLSCEQNLNHDAMYWYRQDPGQGLRLIYYSQIVNDFQKGDIAEGYSVSREKKESFPLTVTSAQKNPTAFYLCASKESGEPQHFGDGTRLSIL.

The CDR3: CASSDRYSNQPQHF. The CDR3 DNA reads as TGTGCCAGCAGTGACAGGTATAGCAATCAGCCCCAGCATTTT. The genes are TRBV27 and TRBJ1-5; tentatively, D is TRBD1 (6 bases). V dropped 5 bases and J dropped 0 bases, with 8 bases sitting between them. CDR3 size: 14 residues. Germline assignment: CDR1 MNHEY and CDR2 SMNVEV (reference sequence).

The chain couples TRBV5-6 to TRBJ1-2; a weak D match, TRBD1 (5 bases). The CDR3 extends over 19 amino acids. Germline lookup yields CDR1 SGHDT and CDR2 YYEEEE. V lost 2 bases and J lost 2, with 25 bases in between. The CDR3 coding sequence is TGTGCCAGCAGCTTTGGACACAAGAAGCCGAAACCCAACAACTATGGCTACACCTTC. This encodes CASSFGHKKPKPNNYGYTF.

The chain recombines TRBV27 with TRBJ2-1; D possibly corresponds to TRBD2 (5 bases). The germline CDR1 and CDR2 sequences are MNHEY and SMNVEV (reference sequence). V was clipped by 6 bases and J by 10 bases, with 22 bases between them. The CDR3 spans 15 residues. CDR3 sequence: CASSSFLRSGNEQFF. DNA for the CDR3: TGTGCCAGCAGCTCCTTCCTGAGGAGCGGAAACGAGCAGTTCTTC.

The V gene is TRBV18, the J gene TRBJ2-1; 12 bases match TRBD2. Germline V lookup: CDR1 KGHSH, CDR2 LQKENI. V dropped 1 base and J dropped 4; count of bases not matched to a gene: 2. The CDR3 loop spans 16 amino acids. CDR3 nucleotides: TGTGCCAGCTCACCACGCGGGACTAGCGGGTACAATGAGCAGTTCTTC. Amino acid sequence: CASSPRGTSGYNEQFF.

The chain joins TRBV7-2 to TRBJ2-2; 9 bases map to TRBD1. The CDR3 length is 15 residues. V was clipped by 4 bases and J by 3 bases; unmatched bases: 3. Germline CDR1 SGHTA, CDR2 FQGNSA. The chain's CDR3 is CASSSQGAYTGELFF. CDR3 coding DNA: TGTGCCAGCAGCTCACAGGGGGCGTACACCGGGGAGCTGTTTTTT.

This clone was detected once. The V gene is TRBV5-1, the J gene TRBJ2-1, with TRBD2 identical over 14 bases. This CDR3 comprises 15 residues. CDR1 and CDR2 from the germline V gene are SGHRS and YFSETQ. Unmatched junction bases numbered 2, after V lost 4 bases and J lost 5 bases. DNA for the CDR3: TGCGCCAGCAGCCCGGGACTAGCGGGGGACAATGAGCAGTTCTTC. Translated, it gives CASSPGLAGDNEQFF.

The CDR3 sequence: CASSLVGSSLSGANVLTF. The CDR3 bases are TGCGCCAGCAGCTTGGTAGGCAGTAGCCTCTCCGGGGCCAACGTCCTGACTTTC. The V gene is TRBV5-1, the J gene TRBJ2-6; D call uncertain. The V and J ends lost 0 bases and 4 bases respectively, with 17 bases between them. The CDR3 is 18 residues long. Germline V gives CDR1 SGHRS, CDR2 YFSETQ.

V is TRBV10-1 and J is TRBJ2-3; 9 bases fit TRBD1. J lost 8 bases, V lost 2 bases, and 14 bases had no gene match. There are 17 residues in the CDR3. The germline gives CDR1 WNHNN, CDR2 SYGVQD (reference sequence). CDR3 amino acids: CASSETTGTGSSVTQYF. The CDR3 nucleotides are TGCGCCAGCAGTGAGACAACCGGGACAGGGTCTTCTGTTACGCAGTATTTT.

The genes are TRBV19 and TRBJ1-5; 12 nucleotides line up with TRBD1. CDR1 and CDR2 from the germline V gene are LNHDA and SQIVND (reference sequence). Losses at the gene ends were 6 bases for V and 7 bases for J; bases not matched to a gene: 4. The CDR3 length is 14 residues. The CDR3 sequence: CASSGTGGGQPQHF. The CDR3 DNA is TGTGCCAGTAGCGGGACAGGGGGCGGACAGCCCCAGCATTTT.

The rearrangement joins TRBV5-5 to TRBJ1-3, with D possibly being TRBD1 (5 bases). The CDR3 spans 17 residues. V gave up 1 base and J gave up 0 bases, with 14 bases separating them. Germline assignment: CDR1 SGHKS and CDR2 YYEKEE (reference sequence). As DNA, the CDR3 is TGTGCCAGCAGCTTGTATGCCAGGGTGGACTCTGGAAACACCATATATTTT. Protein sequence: CASSLYARVDSGNTIYF.

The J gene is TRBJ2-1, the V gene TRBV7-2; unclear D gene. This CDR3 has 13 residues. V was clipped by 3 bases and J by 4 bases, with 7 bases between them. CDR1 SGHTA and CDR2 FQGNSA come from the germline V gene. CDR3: CASSFETYNEQFF. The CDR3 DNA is TGTGCCAGCAGCTTTGAAACTTACAATGAGCAGTTCTTC.

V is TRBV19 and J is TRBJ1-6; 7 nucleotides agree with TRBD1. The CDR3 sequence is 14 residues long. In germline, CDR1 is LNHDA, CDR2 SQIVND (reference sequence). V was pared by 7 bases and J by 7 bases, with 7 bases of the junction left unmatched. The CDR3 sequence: CASTPGQYNSPLHF. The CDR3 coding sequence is TGTGCCAGTACACCGGGACAGTACAATTCACCCCTCCACTTT.

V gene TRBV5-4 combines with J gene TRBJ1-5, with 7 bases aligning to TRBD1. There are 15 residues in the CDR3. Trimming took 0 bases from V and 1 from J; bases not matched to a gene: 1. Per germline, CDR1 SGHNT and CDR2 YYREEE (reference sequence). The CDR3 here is CASSLGQGSNQPQHF. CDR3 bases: TGTGCCAGCAGCTTGGGACAGGGAAGCAATCAGCCCCAGCATTTT.

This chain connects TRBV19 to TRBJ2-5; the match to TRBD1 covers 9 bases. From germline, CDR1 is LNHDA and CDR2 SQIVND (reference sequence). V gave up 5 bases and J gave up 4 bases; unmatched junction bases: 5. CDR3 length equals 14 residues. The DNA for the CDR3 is TGTGCCAGTAGTCCGGGACAGGGTTTAGAGACCCAGTACTTC. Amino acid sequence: CASSPGQGLETQYF. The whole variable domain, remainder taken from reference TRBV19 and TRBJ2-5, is DGGITQSPKYLFRKEGQNVTLSCEQNLNHDAMYWYRQDPGQGLRLIYYSQIVNDFQKGDIAEGYSVSREKKESFPLTVTSAQKNPTAFYLCASSPGQGLETQYFGPGTRLLVL.

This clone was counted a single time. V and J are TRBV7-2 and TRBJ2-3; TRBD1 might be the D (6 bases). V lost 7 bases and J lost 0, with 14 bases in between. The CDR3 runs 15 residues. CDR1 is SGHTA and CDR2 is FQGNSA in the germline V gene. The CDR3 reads CASIAQTGSTDTQYF. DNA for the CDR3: TGTGCCAGCATCGCCCAGACAGGAAGCACAGATACGCAGTATTTT.

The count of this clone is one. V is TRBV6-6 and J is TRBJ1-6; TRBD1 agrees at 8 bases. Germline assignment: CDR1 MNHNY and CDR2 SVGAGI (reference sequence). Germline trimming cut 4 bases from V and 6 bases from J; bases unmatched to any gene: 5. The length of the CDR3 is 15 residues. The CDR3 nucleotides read TGTGCCAGCAGTTCGAGGACAGGGACTAATTCACCCCTCCACTTT. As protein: CASSSRTGTNSPLHF.

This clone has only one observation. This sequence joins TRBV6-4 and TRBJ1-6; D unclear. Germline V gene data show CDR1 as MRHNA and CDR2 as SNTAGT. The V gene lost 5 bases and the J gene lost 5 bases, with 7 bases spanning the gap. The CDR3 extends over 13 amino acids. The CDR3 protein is CASSLIHNSPLHF. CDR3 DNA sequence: TGTGCCAGCAGTCTTATTCATAATTCACCCCTCCACTTT.

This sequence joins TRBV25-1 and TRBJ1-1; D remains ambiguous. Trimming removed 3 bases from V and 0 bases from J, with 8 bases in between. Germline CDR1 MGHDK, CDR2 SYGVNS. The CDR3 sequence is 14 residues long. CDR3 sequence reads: CASSEGDMNTEAFF. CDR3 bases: TGTGCCAGCAGTGAGGGAGATATGAACACTGAAGCTTTCTTT.